This passage covers 32 T cell receptor beta chains from one sample sequenced in a study of cytotoxic CD8 clonotypes in ibrutinib-treated CLL. The data were produced by immunoSEQ multiplex PCR, yet TCRdb's version contains in-frame clones alone and is incomplete. The sample lists around 250,000 clones; 70% were seen once. The sequenced sample was PBMCs, obtained after 24 months of ibrutinib treatment. The receptors here all came from a human donor with chronic lymphocytic leukemia.

The CDR3, as DNA: TGTGCCATCAGTCCAGGGTATTGGGATGAGCAGTTCTTC. Amino acids: CAISPGYWDEQFF. The chain has TRBV10-3 and TRBJ2-1, with D possibly being TRBD1 (5 bases). The CDR3 is made up of 13 amino acids. In germline, CDR1 is ENHRY, CDR2 SYGVKD. Trimming left V 5 bases short and J 8 bases short, with 13 bases between.

This clone has a handful of counts. The chain combines TRBV6-5 with TRBJ2-7; the D gene could be TRBD1 or TRBD2 (5 bases each). The ends were cut back, 0 bases at V and 3 bases at J, with 12 bases in the middle. Germline assignment: CDR1 MNHEY and CDR2 SVGAGI. The CDR3 loop spans 15 amino acids. The CDR3 protein is CASSYSTAGSYEQYF. In DNA form, the CDR3 reads TGTGCCAGCAGTTACTCCACGGCAGGGAGCTACGAGCAGTACTTC.

The chain uses TRBV5-6 and TRBJ2-7; D is uncertain. The CDR3 totals 14 residues. V was clipped by 1 base and J by 0 bases, with 8 bases between them. Germline V CDR1 and CDR2: SGHDT, YYEEEE. The CDR3 loop reads CASSLSAGSYEQYF. CDR3 in DNA: TGTGCCAGCAGCTTGTCTGCAGGCTCCTACGAGCAGTACTTC.

The CDR3 bases are TGTGCCAGTATAGGACCAGGACTCCCGACCAAGGGTAACTATGGCTACACCTTC. It encodes CASIGPGLPTKGNYGYTF. The chain joins TRBV19 to TRBJ1-2; D gene unclear. CDR1 is LNHDA and CDR2 is SQIVND in the germline V gene (reference sequence). The V gene lost 7 bases and the J gene lost 1 base, with 25 bases spanning the gap. CDR3 size: 18 residues.

This clone was counted only a few times. The V call is TRBV2, the J call TRBJ1-5; D call uncertain. The CDR3 contains 14 residues. Germline V lookup: CDR1 SNHLY, CDR2 FYNNEI. V was cut by 3 bases and J by 0 bases, with 6 bases left in between. The CDR3 loop is CASSDSSSNQPQHF. DNA of the CDR3: TGTGCCAGCAGTGATTCCAGTAGCAATCAGCCCCAGCATTTT.

The J gene is TRBJ2-1, the V gene TRBV27; TRBD2 might be the D (5 bases). Trimming pared 6 bases from V and 8 bases from J, leaving 14 bases between. Germline CDR1 and CDR2: MNHEY and SMNVEV (reference sequence). CDR3 size: 13 residues. CDR3 nucleotide sequence: TGTGCCAGCAGCCGGACTGGGTCCCATGAGCAGTTCTTC. Encoded protein: CASSRTGSHEQFF.

This clone has a single count. This rearrangement joins TRBV7-9 to TRBJ2-7; D gene uncertain. Germline V gene data show CDR1 as SEHNR and CDR2 as FQNEAQ (reference sequence). Trimming removed 2 bases at V and 5 bases at J, with 7 bases between. The CDR3 is 12 amino acids. The CDR3 region has the DNA TGTGCCAGCAGCTTACAAGCCGACGAGCAGTACTTC. It codes for CASSLQADEQYF.

The V gene is TRBV10-3, the J gene TRBJ1-2; possible D gene TRBD1, 5 bases. This CDR3 contains 13 residues. Trimming shortened V by 6 bases and J by 7 bases, and 15 bases separated the two germline ends. Per germline, CDR1 ENHRY and CDR2 SYGVKD. The CDR3 spells CAIRDPTGRGYTF. For the CDR3, the DNA is TGTGCCATCAGAGATCCTACAGGACGTGGCTACACCTTC.

CDR3 nucleotide sequence: TGTGCCAGCTCCCCGACTAGCGGGACCCTCGCGACCGGGGAGCTGTTTTTT. Protein: CASSPTSGTLATGELFF. The chain has TRBV18 and TRBJ2-2; TRBD2 matches 11 bases. The CDR3 loop spans 17 amino acids. The V and J ends lost 6 bases and 5 bases, in that order; junction bases with no gene match: 11. Per germline, CDR1 KGHSH and CDR2 LQKENI.

The chain employs TRBV15 and TRBJ2-5, with a tentative D call TRBD2 (5 bases). Trimming pared 0 bases from V and 7 bases from J, leaving 12 bases between. CDR3 size: 14 residues. Germline CDR1 reads LNHNV; CDR2 reads YYDKDF (reference sequence). DNA for the CDR3: TGTGCCACCAGCAGAGATTCTAGCCTAGGGACCCAGTACTTC. Translated, it gives CATSRDSSLGTQYF.

This clone was seen more than once but under ten times. The chain carries TRBV27 and TRBJ1-2; 10 nucleotides line up with TRBD1. V lost 1 base and J lost 3; bases outside the gene matches: 8. CDR1 and CDR2 (germline): MNHEY, SMNVEV (reference sequence). The CDR3 is made up of 17 amino acids. The CDR3 DNA reads as TGTGCCAGCAGTTTATTTGGGACAGGGGTTTTGGACTATGGCTACACCTTC. Its protein product is CASSLFGTGVLDYGYTF.

The chain is built from TRBV6-6 and TRBJ2-3; no definite D call. The CDR3 consists of 13 residues. The V and J ends lost 8 bases and 2 bases respectively, with 11 bases between them. Germline V gene lookup returns CDR1 MNHNY and CDR2 SVGAGI (reference sequence). In DNA form, the CDR3 reads TGTGCCAGCTCCCTCTGGATCACAGATACGCAGTATTTT. It codes for CASSLWITDTQYF.

This chain uses TRBV18 with TRBJ2-1; D may be TRBD1 or TRBD2 (5 bases each). Deletions cut 3 bases from V and 2 bases from J, with 11 bases between. Germline V gene data show CDR1 as KGHSH and CDR2 as LQKENI. This CDR3 is 15 amino acids long. The CDR3 DNA reads TGTGCCAGCTCACCTTCCGGGACCGCCTACAATGAGCAGTTCTTC. Encoded protein: CASSPSGTAYNEQFF.

This clone was detected a few times. This chain uses TRBV5-1 with TRBJ1-2; the D gene is possibly TRBD1 (5 bases). V lost 4 bases and J 8 bases, leaving 15 bases between the germline ends. This CDR3 has 13 residues. Germline lookup yields CDR1 SGHRS and CDR2 YFSETQ. This CDR3 is CASSAGPEGGYTF. The CDR3 nucleotides read TGCGCCAGCAGCGCGGGCCCCGAGGGGGGCTACACCTTC.

CDR3 nucleotides: TGTGCCAGCAGTTTTTTACCCCTCGCCACAGATACGCAGTATTTT. This sequence encodes CASSFLPLATDTQYF. The rearrangement uses TRBV27 and TRBJ2-3; D is unclear. Germline loops: CDR1 MNHEY, CDR2 SMNVEV (reference sequence). Trimming removed 3 bases at V and 2 bases at J, with 12 bases between. The CDR3 consists of 15 residues.

The genes are TRBV5-1 and TRBJ2-7; a weak D match, TRBD2 (5 bases). The germline CDR1 and CDR2 sequences are SGHRS and YFSETQ. The V gene lost 0 bases and the J gene lost 0 bases, with 10 bases spanning the gap. CDR3 length: 15 residues. CDR3 DNA: TGCGCCAGCAGCTTGGAGGCTAGCCCCTCCTACGAGCAGTACTTC. Protein: CASSLEASPSYEQYF.

This chain uses TRBV29-1 with TRBJ1-1; D gene uncertain. Per the germline V gene, CDR1 is SQVTM and CDR2 is ANQGSEA. V was cut by 2 bases and J by 0 bases, with 7 bases left in between. The CDR3 contains 13 residues. The CDR3 loop is CSVEIPMNTEAFF. The CDR3 DNA is TGCAGCGTTGAAATCCCCATGAACACTGAAGCTTTCTTT.

The J gene is TRBJ1-2, the V gene TRBV27; 8 bases line up with TRBD1. CDR1 MNHEY and CDR2 SMNVEV come from the germline V gene (reference sequence). This CDR3 spans 14 amino acids. The trim removed 8 bases at V and 2 bases at J, leaving 7 bases unmatched. CDR3 coding DNA: TGTGCCAGCTCTCACAGGGGGTCGAACTATGGCTACACCTTC. Its protein product is CASSHRGSNYGYTF.

The CDR3 loop reads CASSQVRVSGTDTQYF. CDR3 nucleotides: TGTGCCAGCAGCCAAGTTCGCGTCTCTGGCACAGATACGCAGTATTTT. The chain couples TRBV4-2 to TRBJ2-3; D gene unclear. The CDR3 sequence is 16 residues long. V lost 1 base to trimming and J lost 1 base, with 12 bases between them. Germline loops: CDR1 LGHNA, CDR2 YNFKEQ.

This chain uses TRBV28 with TRBJ1-1; 12 bases match TRBD1. V lost 6 bases and J lost 4; bases outside the gene matches: 9. This CDR3 has 16 residues. From germline, CDR1 is MDHEN and CDR2 SYDVKM. This CDR3 is CASRRPGQGASTEAFF. The CDR3 nucleotides are TGTGCCAGCAGACGACCGGGACAGGGGGCGTCCACTGAAGCTTTCTTT. Looking up the rest from reference TRBV28 and TRBJ1-1 gives the full variable domain: DVKVTQSSRYLVKRTGEKVFLECVQDMDHENMFWYRQDPGLGLRLIYFSYDVKMKEKGDIPEGYSVSREKKERFSLILESASTNQTSMYLCASRRPGQGASTEAFFGQGTRLTVV.

V gene TRBV27 combines with J gene TRBJ2-5; maybe TRBD2 (6 bases). V lost 4 bases and J lost 4, with 19 bases in between. Germline V gene lookup returns CDR1 MNHEY and CDR2 SMNVEV (reference sequence). The CDR3 loop spans 16 amino acids. The CDR3 region has the DNA TGTGCCAGCAGTTCCCTCCGGGACTCGAAGGGAGAGACCCAGTACTTC. It codes for CASSSLRDSKGETQYF.

The chain combines TRBV18 with TRBJ2-7, with 12 bases that match TRBD2. Per germline, CDR1 KGHSH and CDR2 LQKENI. This CDR3 is 16 amino acids long. V trimming: 1 base; J trimming: 5 bases; junction bases outside the gene matches: 6. The CDR3 protein is CASSPRLAGAVDEQYF. The CDR3 DNA reads TGTGCCAGCTCACCACGACTAGCGGGGGCCGTGGACGAGCAGTACTTC.

V is TRBV4-3 and J is TRBJ2-7, with 9 bases lining up with TRBD2. Germline CDR1 LGHNA, CDR2 YSLEER. Trimming removed 1 base from V and 3 bases from J; junction bases left unmatched: 4. The CDR3 covers 15 residues. CDR3 residues: CASSQGVAGDYEQYF. In nucleotides, the CDR3 is TGCGCCAGCAGCCAAGGGGTAGCGGGGGACTACGAGCAGTACTTC.

The chain employs TRBV27 and TRBJ1-5; a weak D match, TRBD1 (6 bases). The CDR3 loop spans 18 amino acids. Germline V gene data show CDR1 as MNHEY and CDR2 as SMNVEV (reference sequence). The V and J ends lost 5 bases and 5 bases respectively, with 25 bases between them. DNA of the CDR3: TGTGCCAGCAGTAATCATCGCCTACGGACAGACCTGGATCAGCCCCAGCATTTT. Amino acid sequence: CASSNHRLRTDLDQPQHF.

The chain uses TRBV9 and TRBJ2-7; D perhaps matches TRBD1 (6 bases). CDR1 and CDR2 from the germline V gene are SGDLS and YYNGEE. The CDR3 loop spans 13 amino acids. V was shortened by 2 bases and J by 5 bases, with 11 bases between the two germline ends. The CDR3 here is CASSVSPGDEQYF. DNA for the CDR3: TGTGCCAGCAGCGTCAGCCCAGGGGACGAGCAGTACTTC.

The chain joins TRBV4-2 to TRBJ2-2, with D hard to call. The CDR3 has 15 amino acids. Germline V gene lookup returns CDR1 LGHNA and CDR2 YNFKEQ. Trimming left V 0 bases short and J 5 bases short, with 10 bases between. CDR3 sequence (DNA): TGTGCCAGCAGCCAAGAAGTGATTGGGACCGGGGAGCTGTTTTTT. It specifies CASSQEVIGTGELFF.

The chain links TRBV7-3 to TRBJ2-1; TRBD2 agrees at 9 bases. Germline values: CDR1 SGHTA, CDR2 FQGTGA. V lost 5 bases, J lost 9 bases, and 11 bases stayed unmatched. The length of the CDR3 is 15 residues. The CDR3 here is CASSREAGGQAEQFF. The CDR3 DNA reads as TGTGCCAGCAGCCGCGAAGCGGGAGGACAGGCTGAGCAGTTCTTC.

CDR3 coding DNA: TGTGCCAGCAGCTTGGTGACTAGCGGACACGAGCAGTACTTC. Translation: CASSLVTSGHEQYF. This sequence joins TRBV7-6 and TRBJ2-5, with 9 positions matching TRBD2. The DNA end is more similar to TRBJ2-7, so the J call may be wrong. The CDR3 length is 14 residues. CDR1 is SGHVS, CDR2 FNYEAQ, per germline.

CDR3 residues: CASSVDPVTDTQYF. CDR3 nucleotide sequence: TGTGCCAGCAGCGTAGACCCGGTCACAGATACGCAGTATTTT. The chain couples TRBV9 to TRBJ2-3; D unclear. Germline CDR1 SGDLS, CDR2 YYNGEE. The CDR3 is 14 residues long. V was clipped by 0 bases and J by 2 bases, with 7 bases between them.

This clone has just a few counts. The chain links TRBV30 to TRBJ2-7; possible D gene TRBD1, 6 bases. Trimming stripped 7 bases from V and 0 bases from J, with 10 bases between. The germline CDR1 and CDR2 sequences are GTSNPN and SVGIG (reference sequence). CDR3 length: 12 amino acids. The CDR3 nucleotides read TGTGCCTTGACAGGAGTCTCCTACGAGCAGTACTTC. This sequence encodes CALTGVSYEQYF.

This rearrangement joins TRBV5-1 to TRBJ2-1; weak D call: TRBD2 (5 bases). Trimming cost V 0 bases and J 8 bases, with 12 bases left between them. Looked up from germline, CDR1 is SGHRS and CDR2 is YFSETQ. This CDR3 has 14 residues. CDR3 sequence: CASSLEAPGDEQFF. The CDR3 DNA is TGCGCCAGCAGCTTGGAGGCCCCCGGGGATGAGCAGTTCTTC. The variable domain in full, completed from reference TRBV5-1 and TRBJ2-1, reads KAGVTQTPRYLIKTRGQQVTLSCSPISGHRSVSWYQQTPGQGLQFLFEYFSETQRNKGNFPGRFSGRQFSNSRSEMNVSTLELGDSALYLCASSLEAPGDEQFFGPGTRLTVL.

This clone appeared a few times. The chain has TRBV6-5 and TRBJ1-2; 7 nucleotides align to TRBD1. Germline lookup yields CDR1 MNHEY and CDR2 SVGAGI. This CDR3 is 15 amino acids long. Trimming cost V 6 bases and J 4 bases; bases outside gene matches: 11. The CDR3 sequence is CASSPFRQGSYGYTF. CDR3 DNA: TGTGCCAGCAGCCCATTCAGACAGGGTAGCTATGGCTACACCTTC.